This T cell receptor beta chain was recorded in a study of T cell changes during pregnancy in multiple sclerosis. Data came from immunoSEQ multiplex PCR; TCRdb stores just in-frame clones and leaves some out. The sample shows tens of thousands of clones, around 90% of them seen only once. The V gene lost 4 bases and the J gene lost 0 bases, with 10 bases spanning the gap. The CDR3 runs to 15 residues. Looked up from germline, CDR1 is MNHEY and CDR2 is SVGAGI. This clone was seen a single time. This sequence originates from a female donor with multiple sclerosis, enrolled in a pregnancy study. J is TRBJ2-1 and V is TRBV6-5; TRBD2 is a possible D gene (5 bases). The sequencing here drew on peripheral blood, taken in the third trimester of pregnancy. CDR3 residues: CASSSSPSSYNEQFF. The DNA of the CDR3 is TGTGCCAGCAGTTCTAGCCCTTCCTCCTACAATGAGCAGTTCTTC.